This T cell receptor beta chain was profiled in a study of T cell repertoires in cytomegalovirus infection. About the study: The public TCR beta signatures pointed to both CMV infection and matching HLA type.

The CDR3 is 15 amino acids. CDR1 SGHTA and CDR2 FQGTGA come from the germline V gene. There are a few counts of this clonotype. Germline and junction disagree at one end, which may indicate a read error. TCRdb reanalysed the reads using MiXCR and keeps one entry per CDR3 protein. Of roughly 200,000 distinct CDR3 sequences in the sample, approximately 18% were seen once. Sequencing was carried out using CD8+ T cells from PBMCs. V and J are TRBV7-3 and TRBJ1-1; D is perhaps TRBD1 (5 bases). This TCR was sampled from a human donor in good health (CMV status not recorded). Some clones in this sample may be carry-over from other donors' samples. The CDR3 DNA is TGTGCTAGCAGCTTTATCACCAGGGTTAACACTGAAGCTTTCTTT. The encoded protein is CASSFITRVNTEAFF.